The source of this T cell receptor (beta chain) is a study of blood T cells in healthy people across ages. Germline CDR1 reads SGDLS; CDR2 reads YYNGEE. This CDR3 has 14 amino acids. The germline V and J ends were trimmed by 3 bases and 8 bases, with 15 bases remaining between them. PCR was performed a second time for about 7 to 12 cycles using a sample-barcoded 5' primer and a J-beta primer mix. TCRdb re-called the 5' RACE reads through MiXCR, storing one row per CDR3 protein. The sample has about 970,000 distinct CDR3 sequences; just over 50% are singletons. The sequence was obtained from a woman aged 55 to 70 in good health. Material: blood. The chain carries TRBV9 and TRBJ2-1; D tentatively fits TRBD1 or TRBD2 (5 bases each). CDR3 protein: CASSARDPWDEQFF. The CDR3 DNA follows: TGTGCCAGCAGCGCCCGGGACCCCTGGGATGAGCAGTTCTTC.